These T cell receptor beta chains were read from a single sample in a study of blood T cell repertoires in COVID-19. Using immunoSEQ multiplex PCR, the repertoire was profiled, and TCRdb retains in-frame clones only, with some absent. The sample carries 95,000 to 150,000 clones, roughly 84% recorded once. The sequencing input was PBMCs or T cells enriched from blood (not recorded which). These receptors were obtained from a woman aged 25-40 years who had recovered from COVID-19. CDR3s include the opening cysteine and the closing phenylalanine or tryptophan. Each record gives: J gene, V gene, D gene, clone size, CDR3 DNA, CDR3 protein. A D gene is named only where the DNA matches it firmly. Clone size is stated in some rows and not others, as once, few, many or a class when expanded.

J gene: TRBJ2-1; V gene: TRBV20-1; D gene: TRBD2; clone size: -; CDR3 DNA: TGCAGTGCTAGTCGGCAGGGTTCTAGCGGGAGGGCCTCGTCCGGGAGGAATGAGCAGTTCTTC; CDR3 protein: CSASRQGSSGRASSGRNEQFF
J gene: TRBJ1-4; V gene: TRBV5-1; D gene: -; clone size: -; CDR3 DNA: TGCGCCAGCGGGTCGGGGGCTAATGAAAAACTGTTTTTT; CDR3 protein: CASGSGANEKLFF
J gene: TRBJ1-4; V gene: TRBV5-1; D gene: TRBD1; clone size: once; CDR3 DNA: TGCGCCAGCAGCGTGGGACAGGGATTTGAAAAACTGTTTTTT; CDR3 protein: CASSVGQGFEKLFF
J gene: TRBJ2-7; V gene: TRBV19; D gene: -; clone size: -; CDR3 DNA: TGTGCCAGTAGCCAGGGTCAGAGCTCCTACGAGCAGTACTTC; CDR3 protein: CASSQGQSSYEQYF
J gene: TRBJ2-1; V gene: TRBV27; D gene: TRBD2; clone size: -; CDR3 DNA: TGTGCCAGCAGTGCCCGGCTAGCGGGAGCCTCCTACAATGAGCAGTTCTTC; CDR3 protein: CASSARLAGASYNEQFF
J gene: TRBJ1-2; V gene: TRBV25-1; D gene: -; clone size: -; CDR3 DNA: TGTGCCAGCAGTGGCAGAGGCCCCTATGGCTACACCTTC; CDR3 protein: CASSGRGPYGYTF
J gene: TRBJ2-5; V gene: TRBV2; D gene: -; clone size: -; CDR3 DNA: TGTGCCAGCAGTTACGGGAGAGGTGCGGGGGAGACCCAGTACTTC; CDR3 protein: CASSYGRGAGETQYF
J gene: TRBJ2-2; V gene: TRBV7-3; D gene: -; clone size: few; CDR3 DNA: TGTGCCAGCAGCCTTAGCGGGAACACCGGGGAGCTGTTTTTT; CDR3 protein: CASSLSGNTGELFF
J gene: TRBJ1-2; V gene: TRBV11-2; D gene: -; clone size: once; CDR3 DNA: TGTGCCAGCAGCTTACAAGAGAGCGCTACTAGGGATGGCTACACCTTC; CDR3 protein: CASSLQESATRDGYTF
J gene: TRBJ2-7; V gene: TRBV18; D gene: TRBD2; clone size: -; CDR3 DNA: TGTGCCAGCTCAAGTAGCGGGGGTTACGAGCAGTACTTC; CDR3 protein: CASSSSGGYEQYF
J gene: TRBJ2-1; V gene: TRBV11-2; D gene: -; clone size: once; CDR3 DNA: TGTGCCAGCAGCTTCCTAGGCCCGCAGTTCTTC; CDR3 protein: CASSFLGPQFF
J gene: TRBJ1-5; V gene: TRBV30; D gene: -; clone size: -; CDR3 DNA: TGTGCCTGGAGTGTCTCCGGGGGGCTCAATCAGCCCCAGCATTTT; CDR3 protein: CAWSVSGGLNQPQHF
J gene: TRBJ1-6; V gene: TRBV5-1; D gene: TRBD1; clone size: -; CDR3 DNA: TGCGCCAGCAGTCGGACAGGCTGGGGTTCACCCCTCCACTTT; CDR3 protein: CASSRTGWGSPLHF
J gene: TRBJ2-3; V gene: TRBV11-3; D gene: -; clone size: -; CDR3 DNA: TGTGCCAGCAGCTTAGAGGGGGTTTGGGGGCGGACAGATACGCAGTATTTT; CDR3 protein: CASSLEGVWGRTDTQYF
J gene: TRBJ1-2; V gene: TRBV6-5; D gene: -; clone size: -; CDR3 DNA: TGTGCCAGCAGCCCCCGGTATCCGAACTATGGCTACACCTTC; CDR3 protein: CASSPRYPNYGYTF
J gene: TRBJ2-1; V gene: TRBV7-2; D gene: TRBD2; clone size: -; CDR3 DNA: TGTGCCAGCAGCTTATGGACTAGCGGCGACAATGAGCAGTTCTTC; CDR3 protein: CASSLWTSGDNEQFF
J gene: TRBJ2-3; V gene: TRBV11-2; D gene: -; clone size: -; CDR3 DNA: TGTGCCAGCAGCTTAGGCCTAGTCGAAGATACGCAGTATTTT; CDR3 protein: CASSLGLVEDTQYF
J gene: TRBJ1-2; V gene: TRBV30; D gene: TRBD1; clone size: -; CDR3 DNA: TGTGCCTGGAGAACAGGGGTGTTTCCCTATGGCTACACCTTC; CDR3 protein: CAWRTGVFPYGYTF
J gene: TRBJ1-2; V gene: TRBV7-3; D gene: TRBD1; clone size: -; CDR3 DNA: TGTGCCAGCAGCCCTTTTAAGACAGGGAGCTATGGCTACACCTTC; CDR3 protein: CASSPFKTGSYGYTF
J gene: TRBJ1-1; V gene: TRBV7-2; D gene: -; clone size: -; CDR3 DNA: TGTGCCAGCAGCTTATGGGAGAGCACTGAAGCTTTCTTT; CDR3 protein: CASSLWESTEAFF
J gene: TRBJ1-2; V gene: TRBV30; D gene: TRBD1; clone size: -; CDR3 DNA: TGTGCCTGGACCTTTACAGGGGACTATGGCTACACCTTC; CDR3 protein: CAWTFTGDYGYTF
J gene: TRBJ2-7; V gene: TRBV28; D gene: -; clone size: -; CDR3 DNA: TGTGCCAGCAGAGACCCCGGGGTGTACGAGCAGTACTTC; CDR3 protein: CASRDPGVYEQYF
J gene: TRBJ2-1; V gene: TRBV4-3; D gene: TRBD2; clone size: -; CDR3 DNA: TGCGCCAGCAGCCGCCGACTAGCGGGCCAATCTGAGCAGTTCTTC; CDR3 protein: CASSRRLAGQSEQFF
J gene: TRBJ1-1; V gene: TRBV5-4; D gene: -; clone size: -; CDR3 DNA: TGTGCCAGCAGCTTGGGCACCCGGGGCACTGAAGCTTTCTTT; CDR3 protein: CASSLGTRGTEAFF